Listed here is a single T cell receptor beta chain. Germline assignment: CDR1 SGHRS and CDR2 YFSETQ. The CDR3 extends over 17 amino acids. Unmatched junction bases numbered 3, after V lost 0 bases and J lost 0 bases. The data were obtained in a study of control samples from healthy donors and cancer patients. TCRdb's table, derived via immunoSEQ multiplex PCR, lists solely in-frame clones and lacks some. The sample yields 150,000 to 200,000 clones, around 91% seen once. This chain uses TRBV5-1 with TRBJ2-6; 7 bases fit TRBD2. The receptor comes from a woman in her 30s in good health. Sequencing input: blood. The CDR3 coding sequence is TGCGCCAGCAGCTTGGCCGGGGGGATCTCTGGGGCCAACGTCCTGACTTTC. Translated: CASSLAGGISGANVLTF. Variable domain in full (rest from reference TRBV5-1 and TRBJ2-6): KAGVTQTPRYLIKTRGQQVTLSCSPISGHRSVSWYQQTPGQGLQFLFEYFSETQRNKGNFPGRFSGRQFSNSRSEMNVSTLELGDSALYLCASSLAGGISGANVLTFGAGSRLTVL.